Reported below is one T cell receptor beta chain. Its antigen is not yet known. No clone much larger than this one lies a single base away; base qualities are absent. This entry is derived from a study of low-dose radiotherapy and immunotherapy resistance in tumors (dated 2022 in TCRdb). Background for the entire study: Patients in Cohort 1 were given 0.5 Gy per fraction every 2 weeks, and the prescribed total PTV dose was 6.5 Gy. In Cohort 2, 1 Gy per fraction was delivered every two weeks, for a total of 13 Gy over 26 weeks. Nivolumab was administered intravenously as a 240 mg flat dose every two weeks, and ipilimumab was administered intravenously at 1 mg/kg every six weeks. Intravenous cyclophosphamide at 200 mg/m2 was administered every two weeks, one day ahead of each radiation and immunotherapy administration. Patients took aspirin 300 mg orally once daily for four cycles, starting on cycle 1 day 1. No randomization into treatment groups was done for the people taking part in the trial. The translational analysis covered eight patients: three from the first dose cohort and the first five from the second dose cohort.

Clipping removes 5 bases from V and 9 bases from J, with 13 as the unmatched junction base count. CDR1 MDHEN and CDR2 SYDVKM are derived from the germline V gene. The CDR3 holds 14 amino acids from the cysteine to the phenylalanine. The entry retains the CDR3 DNA only, 42 bases that are in frame from base 1. Donors were enrolled in RACIN, a single-arm phase I dose-escalation trial combining nivolumab, ipilimumab, aspirin, low-dose cyclophosphamide and low-dose radiotherapy. Patients with advanced, TIL-negative solid tumors were considered eligible. First-strand cDNA was synthesized using Superscript III and a set of TRAV- and TRBV-specific primers, so that both TCRalpha and TCRbeta chains were covered. TCRs were amplified with Phusion for 20 to 25 PCR cycles, with a constant-region primer paired with the adapter attached to the V primers. The MessageAmp II aRNA Amplification Kit was used to amplify the isolated mRNA, with in vitro transcription run for approximately 15 hours at 37 degrees C. The Dynabeads mRNA DIRECT Purification Kit was used to isolate the mRNA for TCR sequencing. Indexed Illumina adapters were added in a second roughly 26-cycle Phusion PCR, and the resulting products were purified with AMPure XP beads. The paper's data handling went like this. Custom Perl scripts were used to pool TCR sequences that encoded the same protein, to remove out-of-frame sequences, and to calculate the abundance of each clonotype. The analysis excluded TCR sequences that were supported by just one read. Shannon entropy, Gini index, clonality, richness, and the frequency of TCRs shared between repertoires were included as repertoire metrics. TCRdb reanalyzed the raw reads on its own, using fastp at Q25 for trimming and MiXCR for clone calling, and kept in-frame beta chains. Duplicate CDR3 protein sequences are folded into a single record with the most common DNA and genes. The V and J calls shown here were made by TCRdb, not taken from the authors' results. The sample contains about 20,000 distinct CDR3 sequences, about 74% of them found a single time. The ten most abundant clones make up approximately 10% of the sample.

The chain couples TRBV28 to TRBJ2-7; TRBD2 agrees with 7 junctional bases. This sequence originates from a human donor with advanced metastatic prostate, ovarian, gallbladder or colorectal cancer (not recorded which). This table probably holds off-target reads from a library built for another chain. The CDR3 amino acid sequence is: CASSLAGGSEAQYF. The base sequence is TGTGCCAGCAGTCTCGCCGGGGGGTCGGAAGCGCAGTACTTC. Here the CDR3 is joined to the reference TRBV28 and TRBJ2-7 genes, and the full variable domain is: DVKVTQSSRYLVKRTGEKVFLECVQDMDHENMFWYRQDPGLGLRLIYFSYDVKMKEKGDIPEGYSVSREKKERFSLILESASTNQTSMYLCASSLAGGSEAQYFGPGTRLTVT.